This TCR beta chain is drawn from a study of long-term antiretroviral therapy in people with HIV. The V gene end was trimmed by 3 bases and the J gene end by 6 bases; junction bases not matched to a gene: 8. The CDR3 length is 16 residues. CDR1 and CDR2 (germline): MNHEY, SMNVEV (reference sequence). Survey level was the resolution at which the v3.0 immunoSEQ assay ran. Clones were sequenced by immunoSEQ multiplex PCR, and TCRdb holds only the in-frame ones, with some missing. The sample consists of under 20,000 clones, 75% to 85% of them appearing once. The sample was unsorted PBMCs, taken 0.1 years before starting antiretroviral therapy. The chain combines TRBV27 with TRBJ2-3; 11 bases line up with TRBD2. The TCR originated in a man aged 18-30 years with HIV. CDR3 nucleotides: TGTGCCAGCAGTTTTATACAACTAGCGGGGGAGGATACGCAGTATTTT. Its protein is CASSFIQLAGEDTQYF.